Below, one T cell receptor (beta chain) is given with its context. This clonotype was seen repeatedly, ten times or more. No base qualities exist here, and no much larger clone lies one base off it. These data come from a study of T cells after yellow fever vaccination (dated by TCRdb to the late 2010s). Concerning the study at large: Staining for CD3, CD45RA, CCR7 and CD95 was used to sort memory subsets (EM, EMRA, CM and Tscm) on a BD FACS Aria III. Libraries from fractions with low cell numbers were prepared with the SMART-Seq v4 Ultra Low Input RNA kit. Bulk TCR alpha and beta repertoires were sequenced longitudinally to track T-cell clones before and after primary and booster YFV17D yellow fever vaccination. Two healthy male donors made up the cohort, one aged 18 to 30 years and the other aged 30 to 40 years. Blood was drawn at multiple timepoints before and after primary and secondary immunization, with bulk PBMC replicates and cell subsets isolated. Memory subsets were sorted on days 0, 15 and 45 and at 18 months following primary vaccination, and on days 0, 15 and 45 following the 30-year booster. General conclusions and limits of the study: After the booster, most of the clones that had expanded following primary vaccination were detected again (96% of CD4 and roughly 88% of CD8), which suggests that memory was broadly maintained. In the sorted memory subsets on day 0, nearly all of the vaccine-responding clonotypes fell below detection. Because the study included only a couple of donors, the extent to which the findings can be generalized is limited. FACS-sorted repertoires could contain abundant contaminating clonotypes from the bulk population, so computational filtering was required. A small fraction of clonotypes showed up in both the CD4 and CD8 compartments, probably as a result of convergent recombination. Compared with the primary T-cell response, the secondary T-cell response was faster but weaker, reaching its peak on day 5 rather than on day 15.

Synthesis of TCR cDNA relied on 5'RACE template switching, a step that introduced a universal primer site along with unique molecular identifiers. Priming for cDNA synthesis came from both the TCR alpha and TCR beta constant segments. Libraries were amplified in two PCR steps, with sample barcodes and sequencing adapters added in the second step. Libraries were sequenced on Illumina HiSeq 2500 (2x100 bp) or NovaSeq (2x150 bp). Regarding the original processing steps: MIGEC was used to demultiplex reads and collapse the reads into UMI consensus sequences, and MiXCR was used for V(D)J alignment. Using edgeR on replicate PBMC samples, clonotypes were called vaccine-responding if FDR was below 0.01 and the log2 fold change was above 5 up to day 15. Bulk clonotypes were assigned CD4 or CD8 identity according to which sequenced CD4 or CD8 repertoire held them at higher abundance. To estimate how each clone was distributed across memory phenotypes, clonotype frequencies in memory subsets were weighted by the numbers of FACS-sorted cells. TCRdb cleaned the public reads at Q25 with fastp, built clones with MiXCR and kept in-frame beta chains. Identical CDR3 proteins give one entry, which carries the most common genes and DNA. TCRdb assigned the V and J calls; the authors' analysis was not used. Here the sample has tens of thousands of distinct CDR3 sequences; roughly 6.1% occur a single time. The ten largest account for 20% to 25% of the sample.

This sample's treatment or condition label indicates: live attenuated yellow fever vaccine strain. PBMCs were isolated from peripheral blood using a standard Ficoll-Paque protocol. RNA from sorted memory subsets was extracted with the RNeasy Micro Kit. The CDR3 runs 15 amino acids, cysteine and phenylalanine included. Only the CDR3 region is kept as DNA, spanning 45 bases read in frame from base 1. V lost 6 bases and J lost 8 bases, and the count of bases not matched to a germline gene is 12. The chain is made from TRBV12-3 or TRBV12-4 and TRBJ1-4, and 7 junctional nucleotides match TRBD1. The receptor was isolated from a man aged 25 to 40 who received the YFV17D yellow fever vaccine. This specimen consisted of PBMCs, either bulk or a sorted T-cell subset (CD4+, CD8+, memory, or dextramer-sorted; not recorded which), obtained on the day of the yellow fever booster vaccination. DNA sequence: TGTGCCAGCAGCCAGAGACAGGGAGCATTCGAAAAACTGTTTTTT. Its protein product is CASSQRQGAFEKLFF.